Listed below are T cell receptor beta chains from one sample, sequenced in a study of Graves' ophthalmopathy and Graves' hyperthyroidism. TCRdb reprocessed the multiplex PCR reads with MiXCR, giving one entry per CDR3 protein. The repertoire consists of almost 400,000 distinct CDR3 sequences, with roughly 18% occurring once and the leading ten covering around 1.5%. The sequenced sample was peripheral blood. These receptors came from a woman aged 18-30 years with Graves' ophthalmopathy. Each CDR3 is given with its conserved first and last residue. D genes are given only for firm matches. Not every row has a clone size; where given, it reads once, few, many or a size class.

v_call	j_call	clone_size	d_call	cdr3_nt	cdr3_aa
TRBV28	TRBJ1-5	many	.	TGTGCCAGCAGTGCACCGGGACCGTTAAGCAATCAGCCCCAGCATTTT	CASSAPGPLSNQPQHF
TRBV28	TRBJ2-7	few	.	TGTGCCAGCAGTTTCTTTCACTACGAGCAGTACTTC	CASSFFHYEQYF
TRBV6-5	TRBJ1-6	many	.	TGTGCCAGCACCCATGCAGGGAGTTCACCCCTCCACTTT	CASTHAGSSPLHF
TRBV3-1	TRBJ2-2	many	.	TGTGCCAGCAGCCAGCGGACGACAGGCCTCATCGGGGAGCTGTTTTTT	CASSQRTTGLIGELFF
TRBV20-1	TRBJ2-2	few	TRBD1	TGCAGTGCAGTACCTCCGTCAGGGGGAGTCACCGGGGAGCTGTTTTTT	CSAVPPSGGVTGELFF
TRBV6-1	TRBJ1-5	many	.	TGTGCCAGCAGTGAACCCTCGGAGGGCAATCAGCCCCAGCATTTT	CASSEPSEGNQPQHF
TRBV28	TRBJ1-2	.	.	TGTGCCAGCAGTTTATCGCTCCAAGTTGGCTACACCTTC	CASSLSLQVGYTF
TRBV12-3/TRBV12-4	TRBJ1-1	many	TRBD1	TGTGCCAGCAGGCGGACAGGGGGCTGGACTGAAGCTTTCTTT	CASRRTGGWTEAFF
TRBV6-5	TRBJ2-5	many	.	TGTGCCAGCAGTTACGCTGAGTTGCGGGAGACCCAGTACTTC	CASSYAELRETQYF
TRBV6-2/TRBV6-3	TRBJ2-5	few	.	TGTGCCAGCGCGGGGACTGCAGAGACCCAGTACTTC	CASAGTAETQYF
TRBV7-2	TRBJ2-5	many	.	TGTGCCAGCAGCTTAAGGCCCCAAGAGACCCAGTACTTC	CASSLRPQETQYF
TRBV12-3/TRBV12-4	TRBJ1-5	.	.	TGTGCCAGCAGAGGGGACGGCTATAATCAGCCCCAGCATTTT	CASRGDGYNQPQHF
TRBV27	TRBJ1-1	many	.	TGTGCCAGCAGTGTTGACACAGGGCTCACTGAAGCTTTCTTT	CASSVDTGLTEAFF
TRBV30	TRBJ1-1	many	.	TGTGCCTGGGGATCGGTCTCCCTTGAAGCTTTCTTT	CAWGSVSLEAFF
TRBV2	TRBJ2-5	few	.	TGTGCCAGCAGTGAATGGGTTGGGGAGACCCAGTACTTC	CASSEWVGETQYF
TRBV6-5	TRBJ2-7	many	.	TGTGCCAGCAGAGGGACGGTTAGCTCCTACGAGCAGTACTTC	CASRGTVSSYEQYF
TRBV7-3	TRBJ2-5	once	TRBD2	TGTGCCAGCAGCTTAGGCGGGAGTATGGAGACCCAGTACTTC	CASSLGGSMETQYF
TRBV5-1	TRBJ1-2	many	TRBD1	TGCGCCAGCAGCTTTCCCAAGACAGGGGATGGCTACACCTTC	CASSFPKTGDGYTF
TRBV6-4	TRBJ2-5	many	TRBD2	TGTGCCAGCAGTGACTCAGGACTAGGCGCAGAGACCCAGTACTTC	CASSDSGLGAETQYF
TRBV10-2	TRBJ1-2	.	.	TGCGCCAGCACCTCGGGAGTGCCCCCCTATGGCTACACCTTC	CASTSGVPPYGYTF
TRBV5-1	TRBJ1-1	many	.	TGCGCCAGCAGCTTGTCGCACGACTGGGCGGCTTTCTTT	CASSLSHDWAAFF
TRBV6-5	TRBJ2-7	many	.	TGTGCCAGCAGTCCACTTCCCTACGAGCAGTACTTC	CASSPLPYEQYF
TRBV28	TRBJ1-5	many	.	TGTGCCAGCAGTTTAGGTGTTTCGGGAGGGGACGCCTCGACCCGGGGTCAGCCCCAGCATTTT	CASSLGVSGGDASTRGQPQHF
TRBV6-2/TRBV6-3	TRBJ2-2	many	.	TGTGCCAGCAGTCATTCCGGGGAGCTGTTTTTT	CASSHSGELFF
TRBV7-8	TRBJ2-5	many	.	TGTGCCAGCAGCTTTTGGGGGCGTTGGCAAGAGACCCAGTACTTC	CASSFWGRWQETQYF
TRBV28	TRBJ1-6	.	.	TGTGCCAGCATCTCAGTATCGTATAATTCACCCCTCCACTTT	CASISVSYNSPLHF
TRBV7-3	TRBJ1-2	many	.	TGTGCCAGCAGCTTAAACAGGGCCCTAGATGGCTACACCTTC	CASSLNRALDGYTF
TRBV4-1	TRBJ2-5	many	.	TGCGCCAGCAGCCCCCATACGGGGTTCCAGTACTTC	CASSPHTGFQYF
TRBV5-1	TRBJ2-3	.	TRBD2	TGCGCCAGCAGGTTCACTATGAGTAGCGGGTACACAGATACGCAGTATTTT	CASRFTMSSGYTDTQYF
TRBV12-5	TRBJ2-7	many	TRBD1	TGTGCTAGTGTTAGGACCTCCGGACAGGGTATCCACGAGCAGTACTTC	CASVRTSGQGIHEQYF
TRBV15	TRBJ1-1	few	.	TGTGCCACCAGCAAAGCTTACACTGAAGCTTTCTTT	CATSKAYTEAFF
TRBV5-6	TRBJ2-5	many	TRBD2	TGTGCCAGCAGCTCAACTAGCGGGAGTTTCGTAGAGACCCAGTACTTC	CASSSTSGSFVETQYF
TRBV12-3/TRBV12-4	TRBJ1-2	few	.	TGTGCCAGCAGCCAAGATGCGGCGCAGAACTATGGCTACACCTTC	CASSQDAAQNYGYTF
TRBV14	TRBJ2-7	many	TRBD2	TGTGCCAGCAGCCATGGAACCGGGAGGTCCTACGAGCAGTACTTC	CASSHGTGRSYEQYF
TRBV2	TRBJ2-7	.	.	TGTGCCAGCAGGGTGGACATAGTCTTATCCTACGAGCAGTACTTC	CASRVDIVLSYEQYF
TRBV28	TRBJ2-5	.	.	TGTGCCAGCAGTTTAACTGGTCGGGGAGAGACCCAGTACTTC	CASSLTGRGETQYF
TRBV28	TRBJ1-1	.	TRBD1	TGTGCCAGCAGTGGGACAGGGGGCAAGGAGTACACTGAAGCTTTCTTT	CASSGTGGKEYTEAFF
TRBV20-1	TRBJ1-1	.	.	TGCAGTGCTAGAAGTACGGGGAACTCGGGGACTGAAGCTTTCTTT	CSARSTGNSGTEAFF
TRBV6-5	TRBJ2-5	.	TRBD1	TGTGCCAGCAGCTTAGGGCCATCGGACAGGGAAGAAGAGACCCAGTACTTC	CASSLGPSDREEETQYF
TRBV28	TRBJ1-3	.	TRBD1	TGTGCCAGCAGAACACCGGGACAGGGTACTGGAAACACCATATATTTT	CASRTPGQGTGNTIYF
TRBV6-2/TRBV6-3	TRBJ2-5	many	TRBD1	TGTGCCAGCAGTTCTCGGACAGGGTGGGAGACCCAGTACTTC	CASSSRTGWETQYF
TRBV7-9	TRBJ1-1	many	TRBD1	TGCGCCAGCAGCCCAAGGACAGGGCTGAACACTGAAGCTTTCTTT	CASSPRTGLNTEAFF
TRBV28	TRBJ2-7	many	.	TGTGCCAGCAGTCCCGGGACACTTTCCTACGAGCAGTACTTC	CASSPGTLSYEQYF
TRBV20-1	TRBJ1-1	many	.	TGCAGTGCTAGCAACTGGGCTCTCGAAGCTTTCTTT	CSASNWALEAFF
TRBV4-1	TRBJ2-7	many	TRBD2	TGCGCCAGCAGCCAAGATTGGCGGGAGGCGGCGTACGAGCAGTACTTC	CASSQDWREAAYEQYF
TRBV27	TRBJ2-3	many	.	TGTGCCAGTCGAATTAGCGGTAGAGATACGCAGTATTTT	CASRISGRDTQYF
TRBV19	TRBJ2-4	many	.	TGTGCCAGTAGTAACGGGGCCCAAAACATTCAGTACTTC	CASSNGAQNIQYF
TRBV28	TRBJ2-2	many	TRBD1	TGTGCCAGCAGTTCGGACAGGCGGAACACCGGGGAGCTGTTTTTT	CASSSDRRNTGELFF
TRBV2	TRBJ1-5	many	.	TGTGCCAGCAGTCGGAGACAGGCCTTCTATCAGCCCCAGCATTTT	CASSRRQAFYQPQHF
TRBV11-2	TRBJ2-6	many	.	TGTGCCAGCCGACCGTGGGGGGTCGGGGCCAACGTCCTGACTTTC	CASRPWGVGANVLTF
TRBV2	TRBJ1-6	many	.	TGTGCCAGCAGTGTCGGCCAGTCGGTTGGGTCACCCCTCCACTTT	CASSVGQSVGSPLHF
TRBV2	TRBJ1-3	many	.	TGTGCCAGCAGGCTCCAGGGATTTGGAAACACCATATATTTT	CASRLQGFGNTIYF
TRBV6-5	TRBJ2-5	.	TRBD2	TGTGCCAGCAGTTGGACTAGCGGGATTGAGACCCAGTACTTC	CASSWTSGIETQYF
TRBV6-2/TRBV6-3	TRBJ1-1	many	.	TGTGCCAGCAGTCCTCGGCAGCGACCCACTGAAGCTTTCTTT	CASSPRQRPTEAFF
TRBV2	TRBJ2-7	many	.	TGTGCCAGCAACCGAGCCCGAGACAGTCCCTACGAGTTGTACTTC	CASNRARDSPYELYF
TRBV28	TRBJ1-1	many	TRBD1	TGTGCCAGCACCTACACAGGGGGAGGAAGGAGAACTGAAGCTTTCTTT	CASTYTGGGRRTEAFF
TRBV19	TRBJ2-7	many	TRBD1	TGTGCCAGTAGGCAGGGGACAGGGAACTCCTACGAGCAGTACTTC	CASRQGTGNSYEQYF
TRBV7-2	TRBJ2-7	many	.	TGTGCCAGCAGCTCTCCGCCCCGCGAGCAGTACTTC	CASSSPPREQYF
TRBV29-1	TRBJ2-5	.	.	TGCAGCGTGGACCCCGGAGGGGGAAGGTGGGAGACCCAGTACTTC	CSVDPGGGRWETQYF